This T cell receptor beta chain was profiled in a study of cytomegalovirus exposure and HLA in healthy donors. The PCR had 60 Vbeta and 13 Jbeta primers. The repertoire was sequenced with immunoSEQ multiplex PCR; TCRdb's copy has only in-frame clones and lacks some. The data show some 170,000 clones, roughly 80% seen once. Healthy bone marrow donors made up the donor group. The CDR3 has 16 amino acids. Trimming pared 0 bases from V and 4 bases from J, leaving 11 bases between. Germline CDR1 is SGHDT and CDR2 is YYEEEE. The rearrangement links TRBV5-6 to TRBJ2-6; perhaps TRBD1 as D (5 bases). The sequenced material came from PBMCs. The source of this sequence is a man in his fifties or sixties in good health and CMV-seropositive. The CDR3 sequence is CASSLAAGRGANVLTF. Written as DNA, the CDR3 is TGTGCCAGCAGCTTGGCCGCAGGGCGCGGGGCCAACGTCCTGACTTTC.